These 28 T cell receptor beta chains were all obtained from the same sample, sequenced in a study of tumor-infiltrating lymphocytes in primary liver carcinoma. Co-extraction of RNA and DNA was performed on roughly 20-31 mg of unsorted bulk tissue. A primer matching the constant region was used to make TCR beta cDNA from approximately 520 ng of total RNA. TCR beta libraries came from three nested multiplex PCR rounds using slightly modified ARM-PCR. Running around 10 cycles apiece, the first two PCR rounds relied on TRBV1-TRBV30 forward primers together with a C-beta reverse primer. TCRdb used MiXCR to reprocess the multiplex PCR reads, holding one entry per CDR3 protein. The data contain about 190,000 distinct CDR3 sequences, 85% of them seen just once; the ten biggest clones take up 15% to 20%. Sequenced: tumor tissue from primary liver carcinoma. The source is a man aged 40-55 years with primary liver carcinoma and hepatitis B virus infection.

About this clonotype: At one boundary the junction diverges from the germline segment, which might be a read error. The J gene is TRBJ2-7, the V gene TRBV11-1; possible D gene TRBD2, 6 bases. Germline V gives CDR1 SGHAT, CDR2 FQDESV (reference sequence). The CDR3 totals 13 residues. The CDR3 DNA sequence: TGTGCCAGCAACTTAGCGGTAGGGGACGAGCAGTACTTC. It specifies CASNLAVGDEQYF.

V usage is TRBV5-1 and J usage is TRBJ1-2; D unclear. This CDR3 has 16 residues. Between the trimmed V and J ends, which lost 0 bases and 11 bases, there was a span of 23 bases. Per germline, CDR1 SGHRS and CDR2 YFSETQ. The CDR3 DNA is TGCGCCAGCAGCTTGGCGCCCCTTGAGAATACCTATGATTACACCTTC. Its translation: CASSLAPLENTYDYTF.

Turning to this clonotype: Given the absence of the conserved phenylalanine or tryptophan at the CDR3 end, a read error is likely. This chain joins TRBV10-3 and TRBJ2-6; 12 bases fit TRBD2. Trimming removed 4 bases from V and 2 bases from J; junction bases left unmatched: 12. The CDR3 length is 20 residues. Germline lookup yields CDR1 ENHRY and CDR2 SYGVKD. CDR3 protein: CAISVRLAGVTRTGANVLTS. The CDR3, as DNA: TGTGCCATCAGTGTGCGACTAGCGGGAGTGACGAGGACTGGGGCCAACGTCCTGACTTCC.

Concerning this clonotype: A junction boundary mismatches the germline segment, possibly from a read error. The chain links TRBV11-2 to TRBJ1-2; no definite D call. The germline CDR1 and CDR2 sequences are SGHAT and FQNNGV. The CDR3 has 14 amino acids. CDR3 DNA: TGTGCCATCAGCTTAGATCCAGCAGCTTATGGCTACACCTTC. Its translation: CAISLDPAAYGYTF.

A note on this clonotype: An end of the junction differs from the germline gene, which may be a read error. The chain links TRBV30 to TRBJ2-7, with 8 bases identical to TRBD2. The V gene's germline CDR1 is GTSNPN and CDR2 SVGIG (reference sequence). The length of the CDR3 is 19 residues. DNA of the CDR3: TGTGCCTCCCGTTATGGACAACTAGCGGAGATCTCTGAAAGATACGAGCAATACTTC. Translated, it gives CASRYGQLAEISERYEQYF. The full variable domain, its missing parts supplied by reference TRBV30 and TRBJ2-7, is SQTIHQWPATLVQPVGSPLSLECTVEGTSNPNLYWYRQAAGRGLQLLFYSVGIGQISSEVPQNLSASRPQDRQFILSSKKLLLSDSGFYLCASRYGQLAEISERYEQYFGPGTRLTVT.

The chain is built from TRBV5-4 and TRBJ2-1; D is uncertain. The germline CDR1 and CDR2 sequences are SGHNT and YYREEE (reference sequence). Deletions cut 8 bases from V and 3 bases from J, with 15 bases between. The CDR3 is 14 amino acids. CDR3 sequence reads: CASSPTGSYNEQFF. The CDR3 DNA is TGTGCCAGTAGCCCCACGGGCAGCTACAATGAGCAGTTCTTC.

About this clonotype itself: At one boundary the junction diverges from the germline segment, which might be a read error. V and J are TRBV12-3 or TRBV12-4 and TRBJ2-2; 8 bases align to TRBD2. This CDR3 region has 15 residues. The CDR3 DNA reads TGTGCCGGCAGAGCCGGGACTAGTCAAGTCGGGGAGCTGTTATTT. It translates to CAGRAGTSQVGELLF.

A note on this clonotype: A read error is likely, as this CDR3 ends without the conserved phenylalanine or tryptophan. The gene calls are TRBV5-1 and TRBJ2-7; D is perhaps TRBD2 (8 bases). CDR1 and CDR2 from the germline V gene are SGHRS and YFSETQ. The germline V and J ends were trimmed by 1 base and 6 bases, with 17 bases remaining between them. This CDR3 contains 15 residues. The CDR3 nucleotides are TGCGCCAGCAGCTTGATGGCAGGGGGGACTAGCGAGCAGTACTTA. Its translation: CASSLMAGGTSEQYL.

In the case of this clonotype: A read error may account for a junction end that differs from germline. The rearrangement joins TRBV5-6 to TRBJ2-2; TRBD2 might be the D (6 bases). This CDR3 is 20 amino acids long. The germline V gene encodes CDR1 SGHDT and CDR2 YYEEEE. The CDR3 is CASSLVISGGNHTNTWELFF. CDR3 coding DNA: TGTGCCAGCAGCTTAGTAATCAGTGGCGGGAACCATACGAACACCTGGGAGCTGTTTTTT. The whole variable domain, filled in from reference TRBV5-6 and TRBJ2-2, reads DAGVTQSPTHLIKTRGQQVTLRCSPKSGHDTVSWYQQALGQGPQFIFQYYEEEERQRGNFPDRFSGHQFPNYSSELNVNALLLGDSALYLCASSLVISGGNHTNTWELFFGEGSRLTVL.

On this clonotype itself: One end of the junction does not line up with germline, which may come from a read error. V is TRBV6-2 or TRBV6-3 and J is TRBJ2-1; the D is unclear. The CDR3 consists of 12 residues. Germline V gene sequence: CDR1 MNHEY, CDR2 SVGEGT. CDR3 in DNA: TGTGCCAGCAGTTACTTTCTACGTGAGCAGCTCTTC. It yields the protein CASSYFLREQLF.

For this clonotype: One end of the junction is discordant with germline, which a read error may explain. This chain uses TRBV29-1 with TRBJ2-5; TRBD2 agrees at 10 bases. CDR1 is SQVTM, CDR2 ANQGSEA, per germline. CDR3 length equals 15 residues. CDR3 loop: CSVRTSGGWAEPQYF. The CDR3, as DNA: TGCAGCGTTCGGACTAGCGGAGGTTGGGCAGAGCCCCAGTACTTC.

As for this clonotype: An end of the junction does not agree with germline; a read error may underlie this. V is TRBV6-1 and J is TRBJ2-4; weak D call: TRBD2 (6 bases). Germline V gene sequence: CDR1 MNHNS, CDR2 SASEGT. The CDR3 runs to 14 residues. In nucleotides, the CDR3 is TGTGCCAGTAGTGACGGGACTCCTCGGGACATTCAGTACTTC. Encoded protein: CASSDGTPRDIQYF.

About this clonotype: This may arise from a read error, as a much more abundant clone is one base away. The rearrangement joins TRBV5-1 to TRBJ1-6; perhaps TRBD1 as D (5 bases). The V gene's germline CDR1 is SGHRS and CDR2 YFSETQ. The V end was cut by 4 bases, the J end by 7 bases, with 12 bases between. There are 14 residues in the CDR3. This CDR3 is CASSLDMGNSPLHF. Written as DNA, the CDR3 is TGCGCCAGCAGCCTGGACATGGGAAATTCACCCCTCCACTTT.

The CDR3 DNA reads TGTGCCAGCAGTGAACCACCGAGGACAGGGCGGACTTCACCCCTCCACTTT. It specifies CASSEPPRTGRTSPLHF. The chain combines TRBV6-1 with TRBJ1-6; TRBD1 matches 8 bases. J lost 9 bases, V lost 2 bases, and 12 bases had no gene match. Per germline, CDR1 MNHNS and CDR2 SASEGT. The CDR3 length is 17 residues.

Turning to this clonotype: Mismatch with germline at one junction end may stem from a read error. The CDR3, as DNA: TGTGCTAGCAGTCCGCAGGGACAGTGTCAGCAGCCCCAGCATTTT. Protein product: CASSPQGQCQQPQHF. This chain uses TRBV12-3 or TRBV12-4 with TRBJ1-5; 7 positions agree with TRBD1. The CDR3 contains 15 residues.

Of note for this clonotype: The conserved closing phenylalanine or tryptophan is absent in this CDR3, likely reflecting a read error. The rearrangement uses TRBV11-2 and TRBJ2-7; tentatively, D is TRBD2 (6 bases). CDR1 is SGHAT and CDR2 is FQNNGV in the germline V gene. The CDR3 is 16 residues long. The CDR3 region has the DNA TGTGCCGGCAGTCAATATTTACAGACTAGTTCCTACGAGCAGTACTTA. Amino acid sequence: CAGSQYLQTSSYEQYL.

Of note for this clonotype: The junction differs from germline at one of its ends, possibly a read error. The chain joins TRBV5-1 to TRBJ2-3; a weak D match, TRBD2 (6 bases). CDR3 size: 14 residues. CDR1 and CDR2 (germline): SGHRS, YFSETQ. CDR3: CASRTQEGTDTQYF. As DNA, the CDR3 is TGCGCCAGCAGAACTCAGGAGGGCACAGATACACAGTATTTT.

CDR3 DNA sequence: TGTGCCATCAGGGACTGGCACGGGTACACTGAAGCTTTCTTT. This encodes CAIRDWHGYTEAFF. The chain combines TRBV10-3 with TRBJ1-1; D is undetermined. Germline CDR1 ENHRY, CDR2 SYGVKD. The length of the CDR3 is 14 residues. Between the trimmed V and J ends, which lost 6 bases and 3 bases, there was a span of 14 bases.

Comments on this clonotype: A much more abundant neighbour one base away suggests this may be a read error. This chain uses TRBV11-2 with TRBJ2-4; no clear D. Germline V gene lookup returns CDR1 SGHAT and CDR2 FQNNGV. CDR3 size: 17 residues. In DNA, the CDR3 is TGTGCGCGCTGGGCCCCCGAGTCCCGTTCCGTGCTAGACATTCAGTACTTC. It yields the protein CARWAPESRSVLDIQYF.

CDR3 nucleotide sequence: TGCGCCAACATCCCACGGGACAGGGCTAGTTTGTACGAGCAGTACTTC. Translated: CANIPRDRASLYEQYF. The chain recombines TRBV4-1 with TRBJ2-7; 9 nucleotides agree with TRBD1. V gave up 10 bases and J gave up 4 bases; unmatched junction bases: 17. In germline, CDR1 is MGHRA, CDR2 YSYEKL. CDR3 length: 16 residues.

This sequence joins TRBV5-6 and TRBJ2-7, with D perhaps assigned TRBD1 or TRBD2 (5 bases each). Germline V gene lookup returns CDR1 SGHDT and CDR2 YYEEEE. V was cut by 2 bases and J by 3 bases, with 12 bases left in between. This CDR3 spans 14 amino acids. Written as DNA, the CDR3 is TGTGCCAGCAGCTTCCCGGGGCTCGACTACGAGCAGTACTTC. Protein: CASSFPGLDYEQYF.

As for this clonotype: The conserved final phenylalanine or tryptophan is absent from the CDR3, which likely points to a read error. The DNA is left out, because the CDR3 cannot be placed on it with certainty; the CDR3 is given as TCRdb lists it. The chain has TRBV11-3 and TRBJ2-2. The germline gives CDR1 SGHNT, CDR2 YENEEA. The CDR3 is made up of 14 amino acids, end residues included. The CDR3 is CASSLNANTGELFL.

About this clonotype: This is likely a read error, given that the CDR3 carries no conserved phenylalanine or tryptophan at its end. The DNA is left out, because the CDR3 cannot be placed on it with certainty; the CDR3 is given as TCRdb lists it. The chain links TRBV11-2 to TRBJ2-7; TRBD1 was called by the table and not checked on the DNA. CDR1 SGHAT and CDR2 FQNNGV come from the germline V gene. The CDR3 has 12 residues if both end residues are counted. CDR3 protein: CASTPGGYEHYL.

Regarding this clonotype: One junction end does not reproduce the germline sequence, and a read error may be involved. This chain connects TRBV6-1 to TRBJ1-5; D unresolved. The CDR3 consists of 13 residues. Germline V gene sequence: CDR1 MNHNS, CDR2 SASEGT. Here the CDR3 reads CASREAKGQPQHF. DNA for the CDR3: TGTGCCAGCCGTGAAGCGAAGGGTCAGCCCCAGCATTTT.

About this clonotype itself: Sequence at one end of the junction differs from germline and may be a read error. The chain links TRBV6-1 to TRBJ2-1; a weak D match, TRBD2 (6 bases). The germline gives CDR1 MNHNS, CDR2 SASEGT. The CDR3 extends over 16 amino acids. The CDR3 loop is CASTPYLSGGYNEQIF. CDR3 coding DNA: TGTGCCAGTACCCCTTATCTTAGCGGAGGCTACAACGAGCAGATCTTC.

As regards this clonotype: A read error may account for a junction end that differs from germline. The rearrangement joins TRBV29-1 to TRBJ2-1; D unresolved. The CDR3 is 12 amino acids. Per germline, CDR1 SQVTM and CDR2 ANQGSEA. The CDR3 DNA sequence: TGCAGCGTTGGAGAGATATACAATGAGCAGGTCTTC. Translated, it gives CSVGEIYNEQVF.

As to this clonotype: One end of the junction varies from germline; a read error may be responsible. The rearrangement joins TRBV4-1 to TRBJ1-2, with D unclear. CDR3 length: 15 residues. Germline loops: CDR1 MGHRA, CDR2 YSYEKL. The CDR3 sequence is CVSTLAGQANGGYTF. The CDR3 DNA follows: TGCGTCAGCACCCTCGCGGGCCAGGCGAACGGTGGCTACACCTTC.

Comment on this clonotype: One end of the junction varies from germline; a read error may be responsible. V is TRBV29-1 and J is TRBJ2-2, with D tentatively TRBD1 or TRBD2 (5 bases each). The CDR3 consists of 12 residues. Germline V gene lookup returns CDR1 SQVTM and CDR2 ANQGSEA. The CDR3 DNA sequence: TGCAGCGTTATGGGTAACACCCGGGACCTGTTTTTT. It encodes CSVMGNTRDLFF.